This T cell receptor beta chain was recorded in a study of T cells in Graves' hyperthyroidism and ophthalmopathy. This clonotype has a count of ten or more. The antigen remains unidentified. Subjects with ophthalmopathy showed a Clinical Activity Score no lower than 3, a NOSPECS grade no lower than 4, and a duration shorter than 3 months. Fresh peripheral blood, approximately 10 ml, yielded the PBMCs. The V end lost 2 bases, the J end lost 5 bases, and 15 bases lay between the germline ends. The CDR3 is 15 residues long. Germline CDR1 SGHTA, CDR2 FQGNSA. Study-wide findings and caveats: Most clonotypes expanded in thyroid above 0.001 were likewise present in blood. Ophthalmopathy was identified by the model a median about seven months ahead of onset.

Amplification of TCR beta CDR3 regions used RNA as the template. The study used the HTBI primer set for a first-round RT-PCR of the TCR CDR3. Using its own MiXCR run on the multiplex PCR reads, TCRdb lists one record per CDR3 protein. The table has 600,000 or so distinct CDR3 sequences, about 14% seen once. The sequence derives from a woman aged 50 to 60 with Graves' ophthalmopathy. The gene calls are TRBV7-2 and TRBJ2-5, with D perhaps TRBD1 (7 bases). The sample was blood. The CDR3 DNA reads as TGTGCCAGCAGCTTAACAGGGGCAGGGGGGGAGACCCAGTACTTC. Its translation is CASSLTGAGGETQYF.